Presented here are 10 T cell receptor beta chains from one specimen sequenced in a study of blood T cell repertoires in COVID-19. Repertoires were generated with immunoSEQ multiplex PCR, while TCRdb's copy carries only in-frame clones and drops some. Seen here are 210,000 or so clones, roughly 80% observed once, and the top ten hold about 9.4%. The source material was peripheral blood. The source is a woman aged 80 or over with acute or convalescent COVID-19.

The rearrangement links TRBV6-6 to TRBJ1-1; D is unclear. V gave up 8 bases and J gave up 6 bases, with 13 bases separating them. Germline loops: CDR1 MNHNY, CDR2 SVGAGI (reference sequence). CDR3 length equals 12 residues. CDR3 loop: CASLGWGAEAFF. CDR3 DNA sequence: TGTGCCAGCCTTGGGTGGGGAGCTGAAGCTTTCTTT.

The chain has TRBV19 and TRBJ1-2; 8 bases are shared with TRBD1. This CDR3 has 14 residues. Losses at the gene ends were 5 bases for V and 4 bases for J; bases not matched to a gene: 6. Germline V lookup: CDR1 LNHDA, CDR2 SQIVND (reference sequence). CDR3: CASSARQGTYGYTF. The CDR3, as DNA: TGTGCCAGTAGTGCAAGACAGGGGACCTATGGCTACACCTTC. Supplemented by reference TRBV19 and TRBJ1-2, the full variable domain reads DGGITQSPKYLFRKEGQNVTLSCEQNLNHDAMYWYRQDPGQGLRLIYYSQIVNDFQKGDIAEGYSVSREKKESFPLTVTSAQKNPTAFYLCASSARQGTYGYTFGSGTRLTVV.

V and J are TRBV12-3 or TRBV12-4 and TRBJ2-7; 8 bases map to TRBD2. The junction had 7 bases not matched to a gene; V was cut back by 6 bases and J by 6 bases. This CDR3 contains 13 residues. CDR3 in amino acids: CASSYREGIEQYF. CDR3 coding DNA: TGTGCCAGCAGCTACCGGGAGGGCATCGAGCAGTACTTC.

The chain links TRBV11-2 to TRBJ1-5, with 8 bases that match TRBD1. Germline CDR1 SGHAT, CDR2 FQNNGV. The CDR3 contains 15 residues. Losses at the gene ends were 0 bases for V and 5 bases for J; bases not matched to a gene: 3. DNA of the CDR3: TGTGCCAGCAGCTTAGATGGACAGGGCGATCAGCCCCAGCATTTT. This sequence encodes CASSLDGQGDQPQHF.

This clone was observed a single time. The chain uses TRBV29-1 and TRBJ2-7, with TRBD1 matching 12 bases. The CDR3 covers 14 residues. Germline CDR1 is SQVTM and CDR2 is ANQGSEA. Trimming took 6 bases from V and 6 from J; bases not matched to a gene: 9. The CDR3 nucleotides read TGCAGCGTAGGGACAGGGGGCGCTTCTGCCGAGCAGTACTTC. It translates to CSVGTGGASAEQYF.

The rearrangement joins TRBV12-3 or TRBV12-4 to TRBJ1-5; TRBD1 is a possible D gene (5 bases). This CDR3 spans 13 amino acids. V was trimmed by 7 bases and J by 5 bases, leaving 12 bases between them. CDR3 in amino acids: CASTRDSYQPQHF. DNA for the CDR3: TGTGCCAGCACCCGAGACAGCTATCAGCCCCAGCATTTT.

The chain recombines TRBV21-1 with TRBJ2-5; the table's D call, TRBD2, was not checked against the DNA. TRBV21-1 is a pseudogene locus. The CDR3 is made up of 14 amino acids. DNA for the CDR3: TGTGCCAGCAGCAAAAAGCGCTGCCAAGAGACCCAGTACTTC. Its protein is CASSKKRCQETQYF.

The chain uses TRBV4-1 and TRBJ2-3, with a tentative D call TRBD2 (6 bases). Trimming shortened V by 1 base and J by 2 bases, and 19 bases separated the two germline ends. There are 18 residues in the CDR3. Germline assignment: CDR1 MGHRA and CDR2 YSYEKL. The CDR3 reads CASSQVGSKGLVTDTQYF. For the CDR3, the DNA is TGCGCCAGCAGCCAAGTCGGTAGTAAGGGACTTGTCACAGATACGCAGTATTTT.

This chain connects TRBV5-1 to TRBJ2-3; 8 nucleotides agree with TRBD1. Germline CDR1 is SGHRS and CDR2 is YFSETQ. V lost 1 base, J lost 5 bases, and 6 bases stayed unmatched. The CDR3 is 15 residues long. CDR3 sequence: CASSLLGTGQDTQYF. DNA of the CDR3: TGCGCCAGCAGCTTGTTGGGGACAGGCCAAGATACGCAGTATTTT. The full variable domain, rest sourced from reference TRBV5-1 and TRBJ2-3, is KAGVTQTPRYLIKTRGQQVTLSCSPISGHRSVSWYQQTPGQGLQFLFEYFSETQRNKGNFPGRFSGRQFSNSRSEMNVSTLELGDSALYLCASSLLGTGQDTQYFGPGTRLTVL.

This chain joins TRBV12-3 or TRBV12-4 and TRBJ2-7; no clear D gene. The CDR3 is 11 residues long. V gave up 6 bases and J gave up 9 bases, with 12 bases separating them. Written as DNA, the CDR3 is TGTGCCAGCAGAACTACACAAGTGCAGTACTTC. Protein sequence: CASRTTQVQYF.